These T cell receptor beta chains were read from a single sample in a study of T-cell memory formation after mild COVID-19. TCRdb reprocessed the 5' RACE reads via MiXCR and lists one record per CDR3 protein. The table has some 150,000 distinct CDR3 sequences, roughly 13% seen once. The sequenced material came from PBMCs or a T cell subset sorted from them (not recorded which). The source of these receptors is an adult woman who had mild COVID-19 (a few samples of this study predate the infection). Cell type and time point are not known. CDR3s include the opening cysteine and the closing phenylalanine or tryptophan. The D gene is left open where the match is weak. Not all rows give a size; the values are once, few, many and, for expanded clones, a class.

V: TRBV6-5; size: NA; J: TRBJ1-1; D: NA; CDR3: CASRGQRGTEAFF; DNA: TGTGCCAGTCGTGGACAGAGGGGCACTGAAGCTTTCTTT
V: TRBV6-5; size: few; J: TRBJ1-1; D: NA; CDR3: CASSILGGRTEAFF; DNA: TGTGCCAGCAGTATCCTGGGGGGCAGAACTGAAGCTTTCTTT
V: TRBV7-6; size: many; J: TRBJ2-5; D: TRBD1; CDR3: CASSVTPGTEETQYF; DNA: TGTGCCAGCAGCGTAACTCCCGGGACAGAAGAGACCCAGTACTTC
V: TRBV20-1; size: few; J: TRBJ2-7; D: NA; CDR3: CSASMVDRSSYEQYF; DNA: TGCAGTGCTTCAATGGTGGACAGAAGCTCCTACGAGCAGTACTTC
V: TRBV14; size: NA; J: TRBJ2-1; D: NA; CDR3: CASSQEWGAGNEQFF; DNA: TGTGCCAGCAGCCAAGAATGGGGGGCAGGGAATGAGCAGTTCTTC
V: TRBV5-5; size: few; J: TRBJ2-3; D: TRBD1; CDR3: CASSLGDYRGGTDTQYF; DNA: TGTGCCAGCAGCTTGGGGGATTACAGGGGAGGCACAGATACGCAGTATTTT
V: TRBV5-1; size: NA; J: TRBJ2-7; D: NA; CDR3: CASSWGPNYEQYF; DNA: TGCGCCAGCAGCTGGGGACCAAACTACGAGCAGTACTTC
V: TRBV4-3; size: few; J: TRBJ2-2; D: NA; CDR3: CASSHDRETGELFF; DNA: TGCGCCAGCAGCCATGACCGGGAGACCGGGGAGCTGTTTTTT
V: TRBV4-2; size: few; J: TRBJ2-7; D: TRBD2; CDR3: CASSQDNGLADEQYF; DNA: TGTGCCAGCAGCCAAGATAACGGACTAGCCGACGAGCAGTACTTC
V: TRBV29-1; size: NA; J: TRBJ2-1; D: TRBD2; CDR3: CSVDHSGSSYNEQFF; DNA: TGCAGCGTTGATCATAGCGGGAGCTCCTACAATGAGCAGTTCTTC
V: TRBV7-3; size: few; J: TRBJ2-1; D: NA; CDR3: CASSSNPLRAGSYNEQFF; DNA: TGTGCCAGCAGCTCAAACCCCCTTAGGGCGGGAAGCTACAATGAGCAGTTCTTC
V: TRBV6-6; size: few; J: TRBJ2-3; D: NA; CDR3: CASSGHRVPRGTDTQYF; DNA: TGTGCCAGCAGTGGTCACAGGGTCCCCCGGGGCACAGATACGCAGTATTTT
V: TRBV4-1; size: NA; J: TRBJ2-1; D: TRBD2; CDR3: CASSQVLSGRGPNEQFF; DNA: TGCGCCAGCAGCCAAGTTCTTAGCGGGAGAGGACCCAATGAGCAGTTCTTC
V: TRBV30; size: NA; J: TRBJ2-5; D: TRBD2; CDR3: CAWSEGLAVIETQYF; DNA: TGTGCCTGGAGTGAAGGACTAGCGGTAATAGAGACCCAGTACTTC
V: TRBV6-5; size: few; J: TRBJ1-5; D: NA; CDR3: CASSYSTGGPPAGNQPQHF; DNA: TGTGCCAGCAGTTACTCGACTGGGGGCCCACCCGCGGGCAATCAGCCCCAGCATTTT
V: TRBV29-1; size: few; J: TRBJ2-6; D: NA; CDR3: CSVFRAGANVLTF; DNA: TGCAGCGTTTTCAGGGCTGGGGCCAACGTCCTGACTTTC
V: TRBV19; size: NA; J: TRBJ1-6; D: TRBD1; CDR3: CASRTGAHSPLHF; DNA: TGTGCCAGTAGGACAGGGGCCCATTCACCCCTCCACTTT
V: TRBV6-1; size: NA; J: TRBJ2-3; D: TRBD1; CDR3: CASSETGGGTDTQYF; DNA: TGTGCCAGCAGTGAGACAGGGGGCGGCACAGATACGCAGTATTTT
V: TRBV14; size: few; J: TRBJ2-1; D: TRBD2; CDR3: CASSHYSGLAGVNEQFF; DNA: TGTGCCAGCAGCCACTACTCTGGACTAGCGGGAGTCAATGAGCAGTTCTTC
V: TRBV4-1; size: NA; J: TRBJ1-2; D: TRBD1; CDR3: CASSQEPGQGGPSEGYTF; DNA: TGCGCCAGCAGCCAAGAGCCGGGACAGGGGGGCCCTTCGGAGGGCTACACCTTC
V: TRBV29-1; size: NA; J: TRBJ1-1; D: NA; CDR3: CSVEGSGIEAFF; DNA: TGCAGCGTTGAAGGATCCGGGATTGAAGCTTTCTTT
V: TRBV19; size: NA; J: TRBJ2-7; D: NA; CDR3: CASGDIYEQYF; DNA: TGTGCCAGTGGGGACATCTACGAGCAGTACTTC
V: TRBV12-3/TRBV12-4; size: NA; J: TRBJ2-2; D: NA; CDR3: CASKESNTGELFF; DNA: TGTGCCAGCAAGGAAAGTAACACCGGGGAGCTGTTTTTT
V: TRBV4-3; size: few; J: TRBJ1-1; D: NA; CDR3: CASSQDLGNTEAFF; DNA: TGCGCCAGCAGCCAAGATCTGGGGAACACTGAAGCTTTCTTT